Below, 5 T cell receptor beta chains from the same sample are listed, as sequenced in a study of blood T cell repertoires in COVID-19. Profiling relied on immunoSEQ multiplex PCR, and the TCRdb table lists in-frame clones only, not all of them. The table shows 270,000 or so clones, with about 80% occurring only once. The sample was peripheral blood. The receptors were gathered from a woman aged 50 to 65 who had recovered from COVID-19.

This chain uses TRBV11-2 with TRBJ1-1; D possibly corresponds to TRBD1 (5 bases). V was pared by 8 bases and J by 0 bases, with 19 bases between. The CDR3 has 16 amino acids. Germline loops: CDR1 SGHAT, CDR2 FQNNGV. As DNA, the CDR3 is TGTGCCAGCTCTGACAGACGTAAGACCCTGAACACTGAAGCTTTCTTT. Its translation is CASSDRRKTLNTEAFF.

The genes are TRBV7-2 and TRBJ1-4, with 7 bases that match TRBD1. The CDR3 sequence is 16 residues long. The germline V gene has CDR1 SGHTA and CDR2 FQGNSA. J was trimmed by 0 bases and V by 0 bases; bases with no gene match: 1. The CDR3 region is CASSLAQGATNEKLFF. DNA for the CDR3: TGTGCCAGCAGCTTAGCGCAGGGGGCAACTAATGAAAAACTGTTTTTT.

This chain uses TRBV5-1 with TRBJ2-2, with D tentatively TRBD1 (6 bases). Per germline, CDR1 SGHRS and CDR2 YFSETQ. The CDR3 contains 13 residues. Between the trimmed V and J ends, which lost 4 bases and 5 bases, there was a span of 9 bases. CDR3 bases: TGCGCCAGCAGCCCCCAGGGGACCGGGGAGCTGTTTTTT. The encoded protein is CASSPQGTGELFF.

V usage is TRBV4-3 and J usage is TRBJ2-1; 8 bases match TRBD2. Germline lookup yields CDR1 LGHNA and CDR2 YSLEER. With V trimmed by 4 bases and J by 4 bases, 9 bases remained unmatched. The CDR3 runs 16 residues. The CDR3 nucleotides read TGCGCCAGCAGCCTCTCGGGAGCGGGGGCTTACAATGAGCAGTTCTTC. Translating it yields CASSLSGAGAYNEQFF.

The chain employs TRBV27 and TRBJ2-7; possibly TRBD1 for D (6 bases). The CDR3 consists of 13 residues. Germline V gene sequence: CDR1 MNHEY, CDR2 SMNVEV (reference sequence). V lost 6 bases, J lost 3 bases, and 12 bases lay in between. In nucleotides, the CDR3 is TGTGCCAGCAGGCTGGGACATATCTACGAGCAGTACTTC. Its translation: CASRLGHIYEQYF.